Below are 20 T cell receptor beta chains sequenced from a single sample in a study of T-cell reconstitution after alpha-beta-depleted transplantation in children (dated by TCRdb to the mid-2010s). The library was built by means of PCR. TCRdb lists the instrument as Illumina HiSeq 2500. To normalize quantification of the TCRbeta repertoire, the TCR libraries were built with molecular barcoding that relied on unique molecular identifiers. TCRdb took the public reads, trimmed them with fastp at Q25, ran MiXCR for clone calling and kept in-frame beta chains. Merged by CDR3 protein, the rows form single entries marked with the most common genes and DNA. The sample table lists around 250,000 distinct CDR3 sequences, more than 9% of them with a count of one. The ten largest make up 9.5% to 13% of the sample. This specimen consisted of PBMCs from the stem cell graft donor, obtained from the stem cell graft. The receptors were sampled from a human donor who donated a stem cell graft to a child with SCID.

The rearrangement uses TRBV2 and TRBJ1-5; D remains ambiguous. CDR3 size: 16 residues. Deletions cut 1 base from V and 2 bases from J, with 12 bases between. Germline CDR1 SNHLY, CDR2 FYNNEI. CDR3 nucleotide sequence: TGTGCCAGCAGTGAAGGCGGGCGACGGGGCAATCAGCCCCAGCATTTT. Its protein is CASSEGGRRGNQPQHF. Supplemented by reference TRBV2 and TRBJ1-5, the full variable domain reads EPEVTQTPSHQVTQMGQEVILRCVPISNHLYFYWYRQILGQKVEFLVSFYNNEISEKSEIFDDQFSVERPDGSNFTLKIRSTKLEDSAMYFCASSEGGRRGNQPQHFGDGTRLSIL.

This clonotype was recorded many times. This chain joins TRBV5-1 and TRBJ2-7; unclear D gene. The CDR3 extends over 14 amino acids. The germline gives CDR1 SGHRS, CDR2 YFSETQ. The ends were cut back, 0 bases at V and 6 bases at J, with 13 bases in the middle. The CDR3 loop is CASSLAVPAFEQYF. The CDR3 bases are TGCGCCAGCAGCTTGGCCGTGCCCGCTTTCGAGCAGTACTTC.

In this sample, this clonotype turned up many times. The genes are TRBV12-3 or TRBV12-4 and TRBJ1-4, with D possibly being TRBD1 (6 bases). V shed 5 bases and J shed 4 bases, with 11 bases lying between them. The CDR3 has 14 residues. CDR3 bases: TGTGCCAGCAGTCCAGGGGCCCGTAATGAAAAACTGTTTTTT. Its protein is CASSPGARNEKLFF.

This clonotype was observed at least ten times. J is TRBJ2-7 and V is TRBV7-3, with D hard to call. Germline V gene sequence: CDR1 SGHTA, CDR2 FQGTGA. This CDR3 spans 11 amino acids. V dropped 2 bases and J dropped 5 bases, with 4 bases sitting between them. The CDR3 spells CASSLGDEQYF. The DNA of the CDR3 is TGTGCCAGCAGCTTAGGAGACGAGCAGTACTTC. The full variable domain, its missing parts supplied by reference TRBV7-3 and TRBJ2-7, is GAGVSQTPSNKVTEKGKYVELRCDPISGHTALYWYRQSLGQGPEFLIYFQGTGAADDSGLPNDRFFAVRPEGSVSTLKIQRTERGDSAVYLCASSLGDEQYFGPGTRLTVT.

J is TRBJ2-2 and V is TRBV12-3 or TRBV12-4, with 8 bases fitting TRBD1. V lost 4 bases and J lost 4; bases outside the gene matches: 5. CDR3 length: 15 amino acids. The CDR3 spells CASSSQGAGTGELFF. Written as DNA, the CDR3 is TGTGCCAGCAGTTCGCAGGGGGCTGGCACCGGGGAGCTGTTTTTT.

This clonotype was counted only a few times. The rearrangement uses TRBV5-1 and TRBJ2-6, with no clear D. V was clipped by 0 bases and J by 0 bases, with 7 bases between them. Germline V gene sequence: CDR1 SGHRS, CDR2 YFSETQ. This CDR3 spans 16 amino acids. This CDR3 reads CASSLAMGSGANVLTF. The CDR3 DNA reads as TGCGCCAGCAGCTTGGCCATGGGCTCTGGGGCCAACGTCCTGACTTTC.

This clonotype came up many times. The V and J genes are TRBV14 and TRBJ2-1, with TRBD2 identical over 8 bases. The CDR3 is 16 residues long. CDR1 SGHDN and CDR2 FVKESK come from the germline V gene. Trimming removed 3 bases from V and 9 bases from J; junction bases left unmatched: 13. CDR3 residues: CASSHRTGTSGTEQFF. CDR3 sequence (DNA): TGTGCCAGCAGCCACCGAACCGGGACTAGTGGTACTGAGCAGTTCTTC.

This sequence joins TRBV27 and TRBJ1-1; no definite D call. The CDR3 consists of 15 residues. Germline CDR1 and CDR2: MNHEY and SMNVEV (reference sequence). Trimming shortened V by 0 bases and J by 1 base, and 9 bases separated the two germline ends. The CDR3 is CASSLSRAGNTEAFF. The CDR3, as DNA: TGTGCCAGCAGTTTATCGAGGGCAGGGAACACTGAAGCTTTCTTT.

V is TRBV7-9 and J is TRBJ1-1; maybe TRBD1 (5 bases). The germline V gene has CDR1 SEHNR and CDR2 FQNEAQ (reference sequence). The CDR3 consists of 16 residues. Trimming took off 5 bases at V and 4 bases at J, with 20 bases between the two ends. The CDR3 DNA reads TGTGCCAGCAGCCCCCCAGCAGGGCCGAGGGTCACTGAAGCTTTCTTT. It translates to CASSPPAGPRVTEAFF.

The CDR3 coding sequence is TGCAGCGTTAACGATGACAGTCAAGAGACCCAGTACTTC. This codes for CSVNDDSQETQYF. This sequence joins TRBV29-1 and TRBJ2-5, with D possibly matching TRBD1 (5 bases). Germline CDR1 and CDR2: SQVTM and ANQGSEA. Trimming stripped 5 bases from V and 2 bases from J, with 12 bases between. The length of the CDR3 is 13 residues.

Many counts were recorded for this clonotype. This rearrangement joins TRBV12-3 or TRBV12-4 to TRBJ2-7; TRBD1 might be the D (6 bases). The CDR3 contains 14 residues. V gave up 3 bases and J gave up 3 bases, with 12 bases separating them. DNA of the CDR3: TGTGCCAGCAGTTTCCCCGGGACAATCTACGAGCAGTACTTC. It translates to CASSFPGTIYEQYF.

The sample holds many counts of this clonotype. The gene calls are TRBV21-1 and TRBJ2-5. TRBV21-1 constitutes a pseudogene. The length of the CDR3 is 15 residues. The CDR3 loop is CASSKEVSGEETQYF. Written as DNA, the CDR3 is TGTGCCAGCAGCAAAGAGGTTTCAGGAGAAGAGACCCAGTACTTC.

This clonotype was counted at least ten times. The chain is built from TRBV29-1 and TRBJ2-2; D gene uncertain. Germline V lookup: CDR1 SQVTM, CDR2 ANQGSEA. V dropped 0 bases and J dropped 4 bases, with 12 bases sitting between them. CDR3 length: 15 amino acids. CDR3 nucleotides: TGCAGCGTTGAAGAGGGTTGGCCAACCACCGGGGAGCTGTTTTTT. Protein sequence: CSVEEGWPTTGELFF.

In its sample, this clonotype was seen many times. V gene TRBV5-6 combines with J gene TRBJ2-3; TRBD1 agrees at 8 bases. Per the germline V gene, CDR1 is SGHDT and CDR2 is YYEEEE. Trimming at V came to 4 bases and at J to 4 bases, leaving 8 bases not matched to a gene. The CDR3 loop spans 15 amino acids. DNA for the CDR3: TGTGCCAGCAGCACCGGACAGGGAAACGCAGATACGCAGTATTTT. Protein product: CASSTGQGNADTQYF. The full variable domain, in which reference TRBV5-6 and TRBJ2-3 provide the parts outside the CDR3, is DAGVTQSPTHLIKTRGQQVTLRCSPKSGHDTVSWYQQALGQGPQFIFQYYEEEERQRGNFPDRFSGHQFPNYSSELNVNALLLGDSALYLCASSTGQGNADTQYFGPGTRLTVL.

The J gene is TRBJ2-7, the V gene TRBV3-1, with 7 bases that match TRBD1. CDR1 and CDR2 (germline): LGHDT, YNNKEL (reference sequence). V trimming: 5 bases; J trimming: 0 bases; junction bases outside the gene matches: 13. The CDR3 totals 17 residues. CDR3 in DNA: TGTGCCAGCAGCTTAAGAGGCGGCAGGGGGTACTCCTACGAGCAGTACTTC. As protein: CASSLRGGRGYSYEQYF.

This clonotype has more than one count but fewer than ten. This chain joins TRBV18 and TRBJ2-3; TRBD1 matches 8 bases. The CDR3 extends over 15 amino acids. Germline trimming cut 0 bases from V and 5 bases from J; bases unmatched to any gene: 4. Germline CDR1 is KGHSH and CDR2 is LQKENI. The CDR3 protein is CASSPPGQAGDTQYF. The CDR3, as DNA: TGTGCCAGCTCACCACCGGGACAGGCGGGAGATACGCAGTATTTT.

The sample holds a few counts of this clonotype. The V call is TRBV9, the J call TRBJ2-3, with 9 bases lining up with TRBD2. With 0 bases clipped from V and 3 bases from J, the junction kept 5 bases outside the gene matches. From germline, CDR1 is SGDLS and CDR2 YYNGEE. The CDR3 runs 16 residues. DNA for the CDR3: TGTGCCAGCAGCGTAGCGTCAGCGGGGGGAACAGATACGCAGTATTTT. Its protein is CASSVASAGGTDTQYF.

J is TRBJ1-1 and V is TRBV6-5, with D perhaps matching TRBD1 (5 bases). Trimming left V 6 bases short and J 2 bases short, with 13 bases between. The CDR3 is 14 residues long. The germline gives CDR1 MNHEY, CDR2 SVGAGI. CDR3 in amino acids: CASSLTEDNTEAFF. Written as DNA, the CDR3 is TGTGCCAGCAGCCTGACAGAAGACAACACTGAAGCTTTCTTT.

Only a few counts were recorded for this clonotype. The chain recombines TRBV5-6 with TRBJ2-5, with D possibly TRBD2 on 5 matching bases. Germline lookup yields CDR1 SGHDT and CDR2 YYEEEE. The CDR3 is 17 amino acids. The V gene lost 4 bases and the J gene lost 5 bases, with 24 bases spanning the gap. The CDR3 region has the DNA TGTGCCAGCAGCCCCTACGGTAGCGTCAGGCCCCGGGAGACCCAGTACTTC. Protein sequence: CASSPYGSVRPRETQYF.

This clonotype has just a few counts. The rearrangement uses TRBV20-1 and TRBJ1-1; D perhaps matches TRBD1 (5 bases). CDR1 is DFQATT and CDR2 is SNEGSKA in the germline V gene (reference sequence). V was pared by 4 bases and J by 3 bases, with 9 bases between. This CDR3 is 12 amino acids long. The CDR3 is CSAMVGDTEAFF. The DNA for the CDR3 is TGCAGTGCTATGGTGGGGGACACTGAAGCTTTCTTT.